Each of the 12 T cell receptor beta chains below was sequenced from the same sample in a study of cytomegalovirus exposure and HLA in healthy donors (dated by TCRdb to 2016 to 2017). Library construction relied on the immunoSEQ multiplex PCR assay. A mixture of 60 forward primers for TCR Vbeta segments and 13 reverse primers for TCR Jbeta segments was used in the multiplex PCR. Held by TCRdb, this immuneACCESS table contains in-frame sequences only and omits some clones. Under half of the omission traces to an unresolved V gene where checked; the cause of the rest is unknown. The sample profile shows around 140,000 clones; roughly 74% of them were found once. The ten largest clones add up to about 6.6% of the sample. The source material was PBMCs. The origin of the receptors is a woman aged 40 to 55 in good health and CMV-seropositive.

The rearrangement joins TRBV7-9 to TRBJ2-7, with a tentative D call TRBD2 (5 bases). The CDR3 has 12 amino acids. In germline, CDR1 is SEHNR, CDR2 FQNEAQ (reference sequence). V lost 3 bases to trimming and J lost 6 bases, with 9 bases between them. CDR3 sequence: CASSFNRGEQYF. The CDR3 nucleotides read TGTGCCAGCAGCTTTAATCGGGGCGAGCAGTACTTC.

The chain uses TRBV19 and TRBJ1-2, with TRBD1 matching over 9 bases. With V trimmed by 1 base and J by 7 bases, 7 bases remained unmatched. The CDR3 loop spans 15 amino acids. CDR1 is LNHDA and CDR2 is SQIVND in the germline V gene (reference sequence). CDR3 bases: TGTGCCAGTAGTATAGGATTGACAGGGGGTTTTGGCTACACCTTC. It codes for CASSIGLTGGFGYTF. The whole variable domain, remainder taken from reference TRBV19 and TRBJ1-2, is DGGITQSPKYLFRKEGQNVTLSCEQNLNHDAMYWYRQDPGQGLRLIYYSQIVNDFQKGDIAEGYSVSREKKESFPLTVTSAQKNPTAFYLCASSIGLTGGFGYTFGSGTRLTVV.

The rearrangement joins TRBV5-1 to TRBJ2-4; the match to TRBD2 covers 14 bases. The germline V gene has CDR1 SGHRS and CDR2 YFSETQ. The V and J ends lost 4 bases and 6 bases, in that order; junction bases with no gene match: 6. This CDR3 contains 16 residues. The CDR3 spells CASSTGTSGSGNIQYF. CDR3 nucleotide sequence: TGCGCCAGCAGCACGGGGACTAGCGGGAGTGGAAACATTCAGTACTTC.

This clone came up a few times. One junction end does not reproduce the germline sequence, and a read error may be involved. The chain joins TRBV7-7 to TRBJ2-5, with D perhaps matching TRBD1 (6 bases). CDR1 SSHAT and CDR2 FNYEAQ come from the germline V gene (reference sequence). There are 13 residues in the CDR3. The CDR3 protein is CASSDGQKETQYF. In DNA, the CDR3 is TGTGCTAGCAGCGACGGACAGAAAGAGACCCAGTACTTC.

The rearrangement joins TRBV11-3 to TRBJ2-3, with D perhaps TRBD2 (5 bases). This CDR3 is built from 13 residues. The germline gives CDR1 SGHNT, CDR2 YENEEA. Trimming cost V 8 bases and J 6 bases, with 15 bases left between them. The CDR3 DNA reads TGTGCCAGCCCAAAAGGTGGCGGGGATACGCAGTATTTT. This sequence encodes CASPKGGGDTQYF.

The chain recombines TRBV15 with TRBJ2-7; TRBD1 matches at 8 bases. The germline CDR1 and CDR2 sequences are LNHNV and YYDKDF (reference sequence). The CDR3 is made up of 14 amino acids. The V segment lost 2 bases and the J segment 4 bases; nucleotides outside the gene matches: 4. Here the CDR3 reads CATSRQGARYEQYF. The CDR3 DNA follows: TGTGCCACCAGCAGACAGGGGGCGCGTTACGAGCAGTACTTC. The whole variable domain, remainder taken from reference TRBV15 and TRBJ2-7, is DAMVIQNPRYQVTQFGKPVTLSCSQTLNHNVMYWYQQKSSQAPKLLFHYYDKDFNNEADTPDNFQSRRPNTSFCFLDIRSPGLGDTAMYLCATSRQGARYEQYFGPGTRLTVT.

The table lists this clone with a few counts. This chain connects TRBV19 to TRBJ2-7; weak D call: TRBD1 (7 bases). Per germline, CDR1 LNHDA and CDR2 SQIVND (reference sequence). V lost 5 bases and J 3 bases, leaving 11 bases between the germline ends. There are 13 residues in the CDR3. CDR3 amino acids: CASSGGTVYEQYF. The CDR3, as DNA: TGTGCCAGTAGTGGCGGGACAGTCTACGAGCAGTACTTC.

This chain connects TRBV28 to TRBJ2-1; D remains unclear. Germline values: CDR1 MDHEN, CDR2 SYDVKM. V gave up 7 bases and J gave up 5 bases, with 15 bases separating them. This CDR3 region has 14 residues. Here the CDR3 reads CASTERGFNNEQFF. The CDR3, as DNA: TGTGCCAGCACTGAGCGAGGATTCAACAATGAGCAGTTCTTC.

The genes are TRBV29-1 and TRBJ2-5, with D maybe TRBD1 (6 bases). The closer fit of TRBJ2-7 to the DNA end suggests the J call may be wrong. There are 13 residues in the CDR3. Germline lookup yields CDR1 SQVTM and CDR2 ANQGSEA. The CDR3 coding sequence is TGCAGCGTTGCCACACCAGGGGACCACGAGCAGTACTTC. Translation: CSVATPGDHEQYF.

This sequence joins TRBV5-6 and TRBJ2-5; 13 bases are a match to TRBD2. Matching the DNA end better, TRBJ2-7 makes the J call doubtful. The CDR3 is 17 residues long. The germline CDR1 and CDR2 sequences are SGHDT and YYEEEE. As DNA, the CDR3 is TGTGCCAGCAGCAGATCTACTAGCGGGAGGGCCTCAGACGAGCAGTACTTC. Translating gives CASSRSTSGRASDEQYF.

This chain connects TRBV7-6 to TRBJ2-4, with 8 bases matching TRBD1. Unmatched junction bases numbered 3, after V lost 4 bases and J lost 10 bases. CDR1 SGHVS and CDR2 FNYEAQ come from the germline V gene. The CDR3 has 12 residues. CDR3 region: CASSSTGGIQYF. The CDR3, as DNA: TGTGCCAGCAGCTCAACAGGGGGAATTCAGTACTTC.

The sample holds a few counts of this clone. The chain employs TRBV6-6 and TRBJ1-2; a possible D gene is TRBD1 (5 bases). V gave up 6 bases and J gave up 4 bases, with 18 bases separating them. Germline V gene sequence: CDR1 MNHNY, CDR2 SVGAGI (reference sequence). This CDR3 contains 15 residues. CDR3 bases: TGTGCCAGCAGGTTCCTTGGGGCCGGTTCCTATGGCTACACCTTC. Encoded protein: CASRFLGAGSYGYTF.